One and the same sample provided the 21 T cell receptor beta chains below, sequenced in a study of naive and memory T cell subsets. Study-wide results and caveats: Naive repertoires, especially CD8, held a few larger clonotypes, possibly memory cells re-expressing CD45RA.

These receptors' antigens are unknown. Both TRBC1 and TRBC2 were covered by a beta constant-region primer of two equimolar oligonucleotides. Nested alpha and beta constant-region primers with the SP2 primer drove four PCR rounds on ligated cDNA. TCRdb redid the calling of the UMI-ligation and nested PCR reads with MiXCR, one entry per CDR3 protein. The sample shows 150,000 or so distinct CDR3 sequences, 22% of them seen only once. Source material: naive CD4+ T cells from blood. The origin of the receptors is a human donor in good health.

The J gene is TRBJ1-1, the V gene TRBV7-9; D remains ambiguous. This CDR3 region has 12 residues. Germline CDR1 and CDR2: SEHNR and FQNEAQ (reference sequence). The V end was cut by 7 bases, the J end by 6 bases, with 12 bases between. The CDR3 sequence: CASTSKNSEAFF. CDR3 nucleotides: TGTGCCAGCACCTCGAAAAATTCTGAAGCTTTCTTT.

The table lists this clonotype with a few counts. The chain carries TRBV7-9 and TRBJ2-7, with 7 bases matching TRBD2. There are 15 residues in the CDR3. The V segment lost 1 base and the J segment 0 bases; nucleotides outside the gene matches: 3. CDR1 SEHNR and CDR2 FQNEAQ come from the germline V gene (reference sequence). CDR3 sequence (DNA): TGTGCCAGCAGCTTAGGGGACTATAGCTCCTACGAGCAGTACTTC. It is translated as CASSLGDYSSYEQYF.

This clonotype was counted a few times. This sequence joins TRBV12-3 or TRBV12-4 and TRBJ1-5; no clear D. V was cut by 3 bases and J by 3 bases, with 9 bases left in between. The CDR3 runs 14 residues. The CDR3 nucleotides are TGTGCCAGCAGTTTTTCCGGCATCAATCAGCCCCAGCATTTT. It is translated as CASSFSGINQPQHF.

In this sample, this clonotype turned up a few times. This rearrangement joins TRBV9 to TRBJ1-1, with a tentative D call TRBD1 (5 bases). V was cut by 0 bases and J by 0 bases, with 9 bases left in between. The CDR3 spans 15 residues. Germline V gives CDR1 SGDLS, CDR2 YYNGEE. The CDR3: CASSVEGTVNTEAFF. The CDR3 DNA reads TGTGCCAGCAGCGTAGAGGGGACGGTGAACACTGAAGCTTTCTTT.

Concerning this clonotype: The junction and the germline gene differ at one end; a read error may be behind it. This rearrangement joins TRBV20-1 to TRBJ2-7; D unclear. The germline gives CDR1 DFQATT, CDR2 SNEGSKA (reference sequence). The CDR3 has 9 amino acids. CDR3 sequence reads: CSARANGLF. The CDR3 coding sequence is TGCAGCGCACGGGCCAACGGGCTCTTC.

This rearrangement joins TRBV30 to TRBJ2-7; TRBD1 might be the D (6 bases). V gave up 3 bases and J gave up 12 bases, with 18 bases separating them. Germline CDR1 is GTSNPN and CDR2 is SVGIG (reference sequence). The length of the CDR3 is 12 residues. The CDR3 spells CAWRATPGHRYF. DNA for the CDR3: TGTGCCTGGAGAGCTACTCCGGGACACAGGTACTTC.

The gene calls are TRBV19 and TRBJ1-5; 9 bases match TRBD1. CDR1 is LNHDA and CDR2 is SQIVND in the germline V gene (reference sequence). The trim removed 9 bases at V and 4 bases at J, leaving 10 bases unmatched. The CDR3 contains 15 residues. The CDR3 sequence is CARFGTGSPNQPQHF. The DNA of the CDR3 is TGTGCCAGATTCGGGACAGGGAGCCCAAATCAGCCCCAGCATTTT.

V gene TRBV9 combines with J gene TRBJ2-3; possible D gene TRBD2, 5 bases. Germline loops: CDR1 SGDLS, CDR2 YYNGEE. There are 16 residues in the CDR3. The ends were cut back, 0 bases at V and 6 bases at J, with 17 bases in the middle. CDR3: CASSVGVGETGDTQYF. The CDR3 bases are TGTGCCAGCAGCGTAGGGGTTGGGGAGACTGGGGATACGCAGTATTTT.

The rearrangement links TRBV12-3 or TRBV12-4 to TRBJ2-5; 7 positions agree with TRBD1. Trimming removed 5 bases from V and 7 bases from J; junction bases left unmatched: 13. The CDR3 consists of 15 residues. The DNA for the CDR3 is TGTGCCAGCAGTCCTCCCAGACAGGGTTTAGGGACCCAGTACTTC. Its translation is CASSPPRQGLGTQYF.

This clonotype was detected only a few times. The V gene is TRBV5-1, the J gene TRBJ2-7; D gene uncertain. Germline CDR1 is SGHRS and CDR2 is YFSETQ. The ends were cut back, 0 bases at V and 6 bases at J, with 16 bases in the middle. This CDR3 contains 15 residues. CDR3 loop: CASSLALVSSAEQYF. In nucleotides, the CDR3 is TGCGCCAGCAGCTTGGCCCTAGTATCTAGTGCCGAGCAGTACTTC.

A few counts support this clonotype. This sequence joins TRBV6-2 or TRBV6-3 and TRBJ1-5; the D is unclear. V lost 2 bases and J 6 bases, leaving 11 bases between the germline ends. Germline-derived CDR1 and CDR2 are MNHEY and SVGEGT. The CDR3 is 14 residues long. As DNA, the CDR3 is TGTGCCAGCAGTTACGGGGTTCTTGGTCAGCCCCAGCATTTT. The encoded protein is CASSYGVLGQPQHF.

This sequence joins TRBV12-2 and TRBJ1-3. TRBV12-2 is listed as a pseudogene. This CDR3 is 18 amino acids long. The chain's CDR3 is CASRLAIRSSSIGNTIYF. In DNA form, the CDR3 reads TGTGCAAGTCGCTTAGCGATTCGGTCCAGCTCAATCGGAAACACCATATATTTT.

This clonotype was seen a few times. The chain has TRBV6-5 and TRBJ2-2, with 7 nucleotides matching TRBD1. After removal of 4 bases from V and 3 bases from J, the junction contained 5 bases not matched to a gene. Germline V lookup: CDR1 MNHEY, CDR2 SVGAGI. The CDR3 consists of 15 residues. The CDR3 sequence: CASSSDRAYTGELFF. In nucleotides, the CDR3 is TGTGCCAGCAGTTCCGACAGGGCCTACACCGGGGAGCTGTTTTTT.

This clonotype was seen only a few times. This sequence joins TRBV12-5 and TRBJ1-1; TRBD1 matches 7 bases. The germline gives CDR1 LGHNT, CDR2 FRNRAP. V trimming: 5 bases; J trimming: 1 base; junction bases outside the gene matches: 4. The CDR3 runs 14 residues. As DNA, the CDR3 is TGTGCTAGTGGTCCCCGACAGGGGAACACTGAAGCTTTCTTT. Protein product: CASGPRQGNTEAFF. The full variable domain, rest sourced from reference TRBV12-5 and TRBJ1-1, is DARVTQTPRHKVTEMGQEVTMRCQPILGHNTVFWYRQTMMQGLELLAYFRNRAPLDDSGMPKDRFSAEMPDATLATLKIQPSEPRDSAVYFCASGPRQGNTEAFFGQGTRLTVV.

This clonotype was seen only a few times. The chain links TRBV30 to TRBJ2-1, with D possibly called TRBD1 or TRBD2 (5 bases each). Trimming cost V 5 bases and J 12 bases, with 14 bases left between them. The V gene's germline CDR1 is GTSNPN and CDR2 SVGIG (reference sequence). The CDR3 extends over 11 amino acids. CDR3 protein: CAWGTGTAQFF. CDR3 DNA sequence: TGTGCCTGGGGCACCGGGACGGCGCAGTTCTTC.

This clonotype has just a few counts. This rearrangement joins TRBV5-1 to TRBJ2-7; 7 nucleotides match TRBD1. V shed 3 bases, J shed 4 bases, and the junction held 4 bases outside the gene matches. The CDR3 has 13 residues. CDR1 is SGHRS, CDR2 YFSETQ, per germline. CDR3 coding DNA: TGCGCCAGCAGCTCGGGGACAGCTTACGAGCAGTACTTC. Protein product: CASSSGTAYEQYF.

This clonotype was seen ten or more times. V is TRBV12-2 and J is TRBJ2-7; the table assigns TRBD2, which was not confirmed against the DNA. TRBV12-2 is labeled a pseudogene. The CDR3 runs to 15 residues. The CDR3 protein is CASRLKLARNYEQYF. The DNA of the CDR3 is TGTGCAAGTCGCTTAAAACTAGCGAGAAATTACGAGCAGTACTTC.

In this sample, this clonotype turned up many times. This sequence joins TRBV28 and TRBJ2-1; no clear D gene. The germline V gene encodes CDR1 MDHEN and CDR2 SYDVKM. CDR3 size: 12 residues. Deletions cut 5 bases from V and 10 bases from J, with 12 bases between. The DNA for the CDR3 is TGTGCCAGCAGTCTGGTCCGAGAGGAGCAGTTCTTC. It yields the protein CASSLVREEQFF.

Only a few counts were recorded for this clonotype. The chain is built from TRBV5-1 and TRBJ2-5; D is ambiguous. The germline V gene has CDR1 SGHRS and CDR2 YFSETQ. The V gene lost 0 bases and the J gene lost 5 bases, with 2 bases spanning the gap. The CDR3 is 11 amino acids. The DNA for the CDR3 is TGCGCCAGCAGCTTGGATGAGACCCAGTACTTC. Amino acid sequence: CASSLDETQYF.

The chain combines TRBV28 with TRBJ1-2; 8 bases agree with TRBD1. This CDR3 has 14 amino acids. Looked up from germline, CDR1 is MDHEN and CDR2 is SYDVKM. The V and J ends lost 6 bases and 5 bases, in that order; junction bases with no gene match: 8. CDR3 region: CASRRTGTGYGYTF. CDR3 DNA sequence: TGTGCCAGCAGGCGGACAGGGACGGGGTATGGCTACACCTTC.

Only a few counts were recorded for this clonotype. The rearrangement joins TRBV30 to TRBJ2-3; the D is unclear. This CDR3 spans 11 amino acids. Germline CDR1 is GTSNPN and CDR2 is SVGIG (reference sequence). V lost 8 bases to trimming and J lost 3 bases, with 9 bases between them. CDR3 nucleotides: TGTGCCCTAATGGGTACAGATACGCAGTATTTT. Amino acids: CALMGTDTQYF.